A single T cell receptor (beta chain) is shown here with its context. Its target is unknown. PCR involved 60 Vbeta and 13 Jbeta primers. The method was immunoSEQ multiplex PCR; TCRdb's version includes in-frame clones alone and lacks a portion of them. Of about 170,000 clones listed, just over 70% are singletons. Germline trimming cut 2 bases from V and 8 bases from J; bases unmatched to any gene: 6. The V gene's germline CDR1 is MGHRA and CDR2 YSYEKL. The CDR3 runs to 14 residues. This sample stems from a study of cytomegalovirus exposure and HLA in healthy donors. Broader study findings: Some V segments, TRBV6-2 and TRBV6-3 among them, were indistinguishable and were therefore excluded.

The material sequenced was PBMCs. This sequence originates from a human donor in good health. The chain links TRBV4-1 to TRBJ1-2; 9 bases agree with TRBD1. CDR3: CASSQTGDRAGYTF. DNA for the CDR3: TGCGCCAGCAGCCAAACGGGGGACAGGGCGGGCTACACCTTC.